This TCR beta chain was observed in a study of response to subunit inactivated influenza vaccine. With respect to this clonotype: The antigen is unknown.

The germline CDR1 and CDR2 sequences are SGHDT and YYEEEE. This CDR3 region has 18 residues. Trimming took 1 base from V and 0 from J; bases not matched to a gene: 9. TCRdb ran MiXCR on the RT-PCR reads and lists one entry per CDR3 protein. The data hold a few hundred thousand distinct CDR3 sequences, with roughly 15% observed a single time. Regarding the study as a whole: After each seasonal influenza vaccination, few new T cells are recruited, the authors suggested.

V usage is TRBV5-6 and J usage is TRBJ2-1; TRBD1 matches 8 bases. The sample was PBMCs from blood, taken 12 days after vaccination. This receptor was taken from a man between 45 and 60 years old who received an inactivated influenza vaccine. The CDR3, as DNA: TGTGCCAGCAGCTTGAAGGAAAGGACAGGGCCCTCCTACAATGAGCAGTTCTTC. It translates to CASSLKERTGPSYNEQFF.